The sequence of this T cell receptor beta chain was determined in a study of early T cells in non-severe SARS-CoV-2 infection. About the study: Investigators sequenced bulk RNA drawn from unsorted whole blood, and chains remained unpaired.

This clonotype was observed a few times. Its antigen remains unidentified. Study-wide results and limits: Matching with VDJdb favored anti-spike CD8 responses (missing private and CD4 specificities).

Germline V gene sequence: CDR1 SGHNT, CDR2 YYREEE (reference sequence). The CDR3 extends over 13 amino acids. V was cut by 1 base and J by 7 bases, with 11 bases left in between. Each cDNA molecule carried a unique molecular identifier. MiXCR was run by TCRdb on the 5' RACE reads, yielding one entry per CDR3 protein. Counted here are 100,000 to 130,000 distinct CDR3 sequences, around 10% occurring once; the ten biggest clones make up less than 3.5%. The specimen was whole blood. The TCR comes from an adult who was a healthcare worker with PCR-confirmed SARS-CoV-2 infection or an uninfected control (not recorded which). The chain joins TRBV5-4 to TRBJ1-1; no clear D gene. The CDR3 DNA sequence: TGTGCCAGCAGCTTGTCCGGGCGGAGTGAAGCTTTCTTT. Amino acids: CASSLSGRSEAFF. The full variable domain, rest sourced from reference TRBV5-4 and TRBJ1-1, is ETGVTQSPTHLIKTRGQQVTLRCSSQSGHNTVSWYQQALGQGPQFIFQYYREEENGRGNFPPRFSGLQFPNYSSELNVNALELDDSALYLCASSLSGRSEAFFGQGTRLTVV.